What follows is one T cell receptor beta chain and its context. Cohort 3 donors were reported recovered after two negative PCRs, clearance, or symptom resolution. This record belongs to a study of blood T cell repertoires in COVID-19. As for the study in general: The cDNA or gDNA used as material had been derived from T cells, B-cell-depleted T cells, or PBMCs.

As processed by the authors: Quantification of nucleated cells was approximated via reference gene primer amplification. The method was immunoSEQ multiplex PCR; TCRdb's version includes in-frame clones alone and lacks a portion of them. V and J calls and clone size are given by that table; D and trimming were obtained from the DNA. The top ten clones hold 6% of a sample with 140,000 to 150,000 clones, roughly 75% of them seen once. Sequencing was carried out using PBMCs or T cells enriched from blood (not recorded which). This receptor was taken from a woman between 45 and 65 years old who had recovered from COVID-19.

Here the CDR3 reads CSASVPSPYEQYV. The DNA for the CDR3 is TGCAGTGCTAGTGTCCCATCCCCCTACGAGCAGTACGTC. The chain uses TRBV20-1 and TRBJ2-7; D gene uncertain. This CDR3 is 13 amino acids long. V dropped 3 bases and J dropped 2 bases, with 11 bases sitting between them. Germline values: CDR1 DFQATT, CDR2 SNEGSKA (reference sequence).